The T cell receptor (beta chain) described here comes from a study of cytomegalovirus exposure and HLA in healthy donors. 13 Jbeta primers and 60 Vbeta primers were used for the PCR. Produced via immunoSEQ multiplex PCR; TCRdb's table is partial and in-frame only. The sample contains about 210,000 clones, about three quarters of which appear only once. Germline V gene lookup returns CDR1 MNHEY and CDR2 SVGAGI. The trim removed 6 bases at V and 5 bases at J, leaving 4 bases unmatched. The CDR3 spans 14 residues. The sequencing sample was made of PBMCs. The receptor was derived from a male donor in good health and CMV-seronegative. V gene TRBV6-5 combines with J gene TRBJ1-2; 12 bases agree with TRBD1. In nucleotides, the CDR3 is TGTGCCAGCAGACCGGGACAGGGGGCATATGGCTACACCTTC. It is translated as CASRPGQGAYGYTF.